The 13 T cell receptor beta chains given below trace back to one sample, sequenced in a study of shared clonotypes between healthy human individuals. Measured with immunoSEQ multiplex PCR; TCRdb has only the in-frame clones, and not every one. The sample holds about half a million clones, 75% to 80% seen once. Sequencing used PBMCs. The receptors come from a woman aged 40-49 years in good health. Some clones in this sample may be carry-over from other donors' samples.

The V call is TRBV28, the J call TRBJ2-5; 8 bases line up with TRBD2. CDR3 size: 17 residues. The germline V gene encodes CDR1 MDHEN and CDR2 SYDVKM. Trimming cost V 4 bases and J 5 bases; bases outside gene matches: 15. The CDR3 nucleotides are TGTGCCAGCAGTTCCGGACTAGCCGCTATGGCGTGGGAGACCCAGTACTTC. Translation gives CASSSGLAAMAWETQYF.

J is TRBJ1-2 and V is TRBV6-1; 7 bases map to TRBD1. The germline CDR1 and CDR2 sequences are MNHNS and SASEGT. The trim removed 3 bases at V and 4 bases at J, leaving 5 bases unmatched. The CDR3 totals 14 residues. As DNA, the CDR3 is TGTGCCAGCAGTGACCCAACAGGGGCCTATGGCTACACCTTC. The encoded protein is CASSDPTGAYGYTF.

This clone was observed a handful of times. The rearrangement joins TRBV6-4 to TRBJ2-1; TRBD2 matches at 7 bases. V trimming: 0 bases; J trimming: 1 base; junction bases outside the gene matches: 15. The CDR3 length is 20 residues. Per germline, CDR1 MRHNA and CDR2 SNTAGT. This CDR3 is CASSDSIRGTPGGSYNEQFF. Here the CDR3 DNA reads TGTGCCAGCAGTGACTCGATCCGGGGCACTCCCGGGGGGTCCTACAATGAGCAGTTCTTC.

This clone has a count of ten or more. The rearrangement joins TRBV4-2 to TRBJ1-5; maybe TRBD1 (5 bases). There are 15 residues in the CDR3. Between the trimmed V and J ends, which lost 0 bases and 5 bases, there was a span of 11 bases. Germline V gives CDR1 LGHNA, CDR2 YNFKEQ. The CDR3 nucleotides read TGTGCCAGCAGCCAAGATTCAGGGAGCCATCAGCCCCAGCATTTT. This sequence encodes CASSQDSGSHQPQHF.

In DNA, the CDR3 is TGTGCCAGCAGCCCCTCTGCGGTAAACTATGGCTACACCTTC. It encodes CASSPSAVNYGYTF. This rearrangement joins TRBV7-8 to TRBJ1-2, with no clear D. Germline loops: CDR1 SGHVS, CDR2 FQNEAQ. The CDR3 has 14 amino acids. V lost 5 bases and J 2 bases, leaving 12 bases between the germline ends.

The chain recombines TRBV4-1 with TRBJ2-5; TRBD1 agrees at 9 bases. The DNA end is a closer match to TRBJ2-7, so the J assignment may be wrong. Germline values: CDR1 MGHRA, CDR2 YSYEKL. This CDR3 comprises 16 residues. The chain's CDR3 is CASSQAGDRVAYEQYF. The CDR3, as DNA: TGCGCCAGCAGCCAAGCGGGGGACAGGGTGGCCTACGAGCAGTACTTC.

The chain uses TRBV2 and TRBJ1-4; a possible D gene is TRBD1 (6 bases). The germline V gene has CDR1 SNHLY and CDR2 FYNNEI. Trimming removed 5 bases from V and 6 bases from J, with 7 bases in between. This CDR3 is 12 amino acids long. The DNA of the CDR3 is TGTGCCAGCAGTCGACAGGATGAAAAACTGTTTTTT. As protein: CASSRQDEKLFF.

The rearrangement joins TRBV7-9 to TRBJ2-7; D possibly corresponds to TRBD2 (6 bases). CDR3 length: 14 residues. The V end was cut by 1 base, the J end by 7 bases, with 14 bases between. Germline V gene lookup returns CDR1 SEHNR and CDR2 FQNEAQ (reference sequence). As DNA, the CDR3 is TGTGCCAGCAGCTTAGGATCGTCTGGAGGGGAGCAGTACTTC. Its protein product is CASSLGSSGGEQYF.

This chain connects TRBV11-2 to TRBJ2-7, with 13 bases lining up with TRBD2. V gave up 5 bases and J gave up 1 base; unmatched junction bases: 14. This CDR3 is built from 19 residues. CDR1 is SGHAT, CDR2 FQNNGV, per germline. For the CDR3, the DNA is TGTGCCAGCAGCCAGCAGCTTGGGGGGACTAGCGGGAAGTCCTACGAGCAGTACTTC. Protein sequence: CASSQQLGGTSGKSYEQYF. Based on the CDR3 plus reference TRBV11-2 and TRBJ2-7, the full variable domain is EAGVAQSPRYKIIEKRQSVAFWCNPISGHATLYWYQQILGQGPKLLIQFQNNGVVDDSQLPKDRFSAERLKGVDSTLKIQPAKLEDSAVYLCASSQQLGGTSGKSYEQYFGPGTRLTVT.

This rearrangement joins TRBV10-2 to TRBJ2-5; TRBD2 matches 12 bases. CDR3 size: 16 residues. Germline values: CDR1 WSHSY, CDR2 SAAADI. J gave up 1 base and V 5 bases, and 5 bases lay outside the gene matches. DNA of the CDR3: TGCGCCAGCAGTCCCGGACTAGCGGGACTCCAAGAGACCCAGTACTTC. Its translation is CASSPGLAGLQETQYF.

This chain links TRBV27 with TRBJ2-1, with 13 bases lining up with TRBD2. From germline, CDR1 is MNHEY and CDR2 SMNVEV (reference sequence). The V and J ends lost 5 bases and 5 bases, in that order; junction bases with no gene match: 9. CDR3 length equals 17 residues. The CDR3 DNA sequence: TGTGCCAGCAGTCGACTAGCGGGAGGTCTTGGGCACAATGAGCAGTTCTTC. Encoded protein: CASSRLAGGLGHNEQFF.

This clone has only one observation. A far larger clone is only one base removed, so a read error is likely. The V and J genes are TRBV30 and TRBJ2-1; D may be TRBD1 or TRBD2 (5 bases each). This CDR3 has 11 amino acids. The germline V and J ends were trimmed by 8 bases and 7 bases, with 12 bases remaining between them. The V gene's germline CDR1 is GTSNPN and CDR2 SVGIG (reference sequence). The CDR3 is CAGTPWNEQFF. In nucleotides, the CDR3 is TGTGCCGGGACCCCTTGGAATGAGCAGTTCTTC.

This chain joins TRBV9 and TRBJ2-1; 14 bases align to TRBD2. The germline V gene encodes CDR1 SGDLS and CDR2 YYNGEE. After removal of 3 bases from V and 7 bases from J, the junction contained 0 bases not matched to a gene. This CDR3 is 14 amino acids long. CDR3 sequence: CASSGLAGGNEQFF. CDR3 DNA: TGTGCCAGCAGCGGACTAGCGGGAGGGAATGAGCAGTTCTTC.